This T cell receptor (beta chain) was recorded in a study of shared clonotypes between healthy human individuals. A word on this clone: The target antigen is unknown. A single base separates this from a much larger clone, so it may be a read error.

Germline loops: CDR1 SNHLY, CDR2 FYNNEI. This CDR3 spans 11 amino acids. V lost 3 bases to trimming and J lost 1 base, with 0 bases between them. Investigators spread the genomic DNA of each subset evenly over several immunoSEQ plates. Libraries were prepared by immunoSEQ multiplex PCR; TCRdb keeps only in-frame clonotypes and omits some of them. The data contain about 470,000 clones, roughly 77% of them singletons. Donation came from healthy HIV-negative adults that had no recent acute infections or vaccinations. Samples left unsorted employed about 100 million PBMCs for genomic DNA. Study results and caveats: Sequencing depth was predicted to influence how clonotypes are shared among donors.

The chain joins TRBV2 to TRBJ1-2, with unresolved D. This receptor was obtained from a woman aged 40 to 50 in good health. Some clones in this sample may be carry-over from other donors' samples. The sequencing sample was made of PBMCs. The CDR3 sequence: CASSDNYGYTF. The CDR3 bases are TGTGCCAGCAGTGATAACTATGGCTACACCTTC.